This T cell receptor beta chain was documented in a study of blood T cells in healthy people across ages. V shed 1 base and J 2 bases; nucleotides not matched to a gene: 5. CDR1 is SEHNR, CDR2 FQNEAQ, per germline (reference sequence). CDR3 length equals 17 residues. Primed by a sample-barcoded 5' primer and a J-beta primer mix, a second PCR proceeded for 7 to 11 cycles. TCRdb re-derived calls from the 5' RACE reads in MiXCR, one entry per CDR3 protein. This sample has about 1,000,000 distinct CDR3 sequences, with less than 50% found just once. This clonotype was counted many times. The gene calls are TRBV7-9 and TRBJ2-7, with 13 bases identical to TRBD2. This sequence was found in an older woman in good health. Sequencing was performed on blood. The CDR3 region has the DNA TGTGCCAGCAGCTTAGTCGGTACTAGCGGGAGGGCCTACGAGCAGTACTTC. Encoded protein: CASSLVGTSGRAYEQYF.